The 28 T cell receptor beta chains presented below share a single source sample, sequenced in a study of early T cells in non-severe SARS-CoV-2 infection (dated by TCRdb to the early 2020s). Library preparation employed 5' RACE. Sequencing instrument: NextSeq 500. Clones were called with MiXCR by TCRdb after fastp trimmed the public reads at Q25, and only in-frame beta chains were retained. Rows with one shared CDR3 protein collapse into an entry with the most common genes and DNA. This sample is represented by more than 60,000 distinct CDR3 sequences; approximately 13% of them were singletons. The top ten clones comprise roughly 6% of the sample. Sample: whole blood. The receptors were gathered from an adult who was a healthcare worker with PCR-confirmed SARS-CoV-2 infection or an uninfected control (not recorded which).

This clonotype has more than one count but fewer than ten. The V and J genes are TRBV7-3 and TRBJ2-1; D remains unclear. Between the trimmed V and J ends, which lost 5 bases and 3 bases, there was a span of 8 bases. CDR1 SGHTA and CDR2 FQGTGA come from the germline V gene. The CDR3 runs to 13 residues. The CDR3 region is CASSPPDYNEQFF. DNA of the CDR3: TGTGCCAGCAGCCCCCCGGACTACAATGAGCAGTTCTTC.

The chain has TRBV28 and TRBJ1-4; D gene uncertain. CDR1 and CDR2 from the germline V gene are MDHEN and SYDVKM. The CDR3 has 13 residues. The germline V and J ends were trimmed by 6 bases and 0 bases, with 5 bases remaining between them. For the CDR3, the DNA is TGTGCCAGCAGCTCTGCAACTAATGAAAAACTGTTTTTT. Its protein is CASSSATNEKLFF.

This clonotype was counted many times. The V call is TRBV12-3 or TRBV12-4, the J call TRBJ1-5, with 7 bases fitting TRBD1. V trimming: 1 base; J trimming: 5 bases; junction bases outside the gene matches: 2. The CDR3 sequence is 14 residues long. The CDR3 sequence: CASSLGGTDQPQHF. The CDR3 bases are TGTGCCAGCAGTTTAGGCGGGACAGATCAGCCCCAGCATTTT.

The chain has TRBV5-1 and TRBJ1-2, with D perhaps matching TRBD1 (5 bases). The V gene lost 0 bases and the J gene lost 8 bases, with 17 bases spanning the gap. CDR3 length: 15 amino acids. Germline V CDR1 and CDR2: SGHRS, YFSETQ. The CDR3 DNA sequence: TGCGCCAGCAGCTTGGCCGGGGCTCAGTCGGGAGGCTACACCTTC. Translating gives CASSLAGAQSGGYTF.

The chain is built from TRBV28 and TRBJ2-7, with 7 bases lining up with TRBD1. Germline values: CDR1 MDHEN, CDR2 SYDVKM. J lost 1 base, V lost 6 bases, and 9 bases had no gene match. This CDR3 region has 15 residues. This CDR3 is CASSFLPGQSYEQYF. The CDR3 DNA is TGTGCCAGCAGCTTTTTACCGGGACAGTCCTACGAGCAGTACTTC.

The chain carries TRBV29-1 and TRBJ2-5; D not certain. The germline V gene encodes CDR1 SQVTM and CDR2 ANQGSEA. V lost 7 bases, J lost 3 bases, and 15 bases lay in between. CDR3 length: 13 residues. The CDR3 nucleotides read TGCAGCGCCCAAAGCCCCCCGAAAGAGACCCAGTACTTC. Amino acids: CSAQSPPKETQYF.

This clonotype was counted between two and nine times. J is TRBJ1-5 and V is TRBV6-1; tentative D call: TRBD1 (5 bases). Looked up from germline, CDR1 is MNHNS and CDR2 is SASEGT. V was clipped by 5 bases and J by 0 bases, with 11 bases between them. CDR3 length: 15 amino acids. The CDR3 is CASSSTAGSNQPQHF. The CDR3 nucleotides read TGTGCCAGCAGTTCGACAGCGGGTAGCAATCAGCCCCAGCATTTT.

The sample holds a few counts of this clonotype. The chain combines TRBV4-2 with TRBJ1-1, with D unclear. With 4 bases removed from V and 1 base from J, the gap between germline ends came to 7 bases. This CDR3 region has 13 residues. In germline, CDR1 is LGHNA, CDR2 YNFKEQ. This chain's CDR3 is CASSPPSNTEAFF. CDR3 sequence (DNA): TGTGCCAGCAGCCCGCCGTCGAACACTGAAGCTTTCTTT.

This clonotype turned up a few times. The gene calls are TRBV5-1 and TRBJ1-1; 9 nucleotides align to TRBD1. CDR3 length: 14 residues. V lost 0 bases and J lost 7; bases outside the gene matches: 4. Germline-derived CDR1 and CDR2 are SGHRS and YFSETQ. This CDR3 reads CASSLGQGEGEAFF. CDR3 bases: TGCGCCAGCAGCTTGGGACAGGGGGAAGGTGAAGCTTTCTTT.

The chain uses TRBV29-1 and TRBJ2-7; D might be TRBD2 (6 bases). This CDR3 contains 10 residues. The germline V gene has CDR1 SQVTM and CDR2 ANQGSEA. V was cut by 6 bases and J by 3 bases, with 6 bases left in between. DNA of the CDR3: TGCAGCGTCGGGAGCTACGAGCAGTACTTC. This sequence encodes CSVGSYEQYF.

The V gene is TRBV5-1, the J gene TRBJ2-3; 9 nucleotides agree with TRBD1. Germline CDR1 reads SGHRS; CDR2 reads YFSETQ. CDR3 length: 15 amino acids. With V trimmed by 7 bases and J by 10 bases, 16 bases remained unmatched. CDR3 nucleotide sequence: TGCGCCAGCGAAGTTATGGGACAGGGAGGAGGATCGCAGTATTTT. Translated, it gives CASEVMGQGGGSQYF.

This clonotype was observed a few times. The V and J genes are TRBV18 and TRBJ2-1; either TRBD1 or TRBD2 may supply D (6 bases each). This CDR3 is 14 amino acids long. V lost 3 bases to trimming and J lost 6 bases, with 12 bases between them. In germline, CDR1 is KGHSH, CDR2 LQKENI. CDR3 coding DNA: TGTGCCAGCTCACCTCCCGAGGGGGGCAATGAGCAGTTCTTC. This codes for CASSPPEGGNEQFF.

The genes are TRBV5-1 and TRBJ2-7; 7 positions match TRBD1. This CDR3 contains 15 residues. CDR1 is SGHRS and CDR2 is YFSETQ in the germline V gene. J lost 2 bases, V lost 3 bases, and 8 bases had no gene match. Here the CDR3 reads CASSSLPGTAYEQYF. The CDR3 DNA reads TGCGCCAGCAGCTCACTTCCCGGGACAGCCTACGAGCAGTACTTC. Filled out from reference TRBV5-1 and TRBJ2-7, the complete variable domain reads KAGVTQTPRYLIKTRGQQVTLSCSPISGHRSVSWYQQTPGQGLQFLFEYFSETQRNKGNFPGRFSGRQFSNSRSEMNVSTLELGDSALYLCASSSLPGTAYEQYFGPGTRLTVT.

This clonotype was detected only a few times. A read error may account for a junction end that differs from germline. This chain links TRBV18 with TRBJ1-1; perhaps TRBD1 as D (6 bases). The germline CDR1 and CDR2 sequences are KGHSH and LQKENI. CDR3 length equals 13 residues. CDR3 loop: CACSRTENTEAFF. The DNA for the CDR3 is TGTGCCTGCTCACGGACAGAGAACACTGAAGCTTTCTTT.

This clonotype has a handful of counts. This chain links TRBV29-1 with TRBJ2-2; no clear D. Germline V lookup: CDR1 SQVTM, CDR2 ANQGSEA. The length of the CDR3 is 10 residues. V lost 7 bases to trimming and J lost 6 bases, with 6 bases between them. Here the CDR3 DNA reads TGCAGCGCCCTCGCCGGGGAGCTGTTTTTT. Translated: CSALAGELFF.

V usage is TRBV5-6 and J usage is TRBJ1-1, with D unresolved. Trimming shortened V by 0 bases and J by 0 bases, and 6 bases separated the two germline ends. Germline-derived CDR1 and CDR2 are SGHDT and YYEEEE. The CDR3 totals 14 residues. The CDR3 nucleotides read TGTGCCAGCAGCTTGGTGAACCTGAACACTGAAGCTTTCTTT. It yields the protein CASSLVNLNTEAFF.

This sequence joins TRBV2 and TRBJ1-6, with D unclear. V was pared by 7 bases and J by 3 bases, with 13 bases between. The CDR3 extends over 15 amino acids. The germline V gene encodes CDR1 SNHLY and CDR2 FYNNEI. CDR3 in DNA: TGTGCCAGCACCGGGAGGGCAGTCTATAATTCACCCCTCCACTTT. It translates to CASTGRAVYNSPLHF.

The CDR3 nucleotides are TGTGCCAGCAGCCCCTTCATTGGAAACACCATATATTTT. Translating gives CASSPFIGNTIYF. J is TRBJ1-3 and V is TRBV7-9, with unresolved D. The CDR3 has 13 residues. Trimming cost V 5 bases and J 3 bases, with 8 bases left between them. In germline, CDR1 is SEHNR, CDR2 FQNEAQ (reference sequence).

This clonotype came up many times. The chain has TRBV6-2 or TRBV6-3 and TRBJ2-7, with 11 nucleotides matching TRBD2. The ends lost 6 bases at V and 5 bases at J; junction bases unmatched: 12. The germline CDR1 and CDR2 sequences are MNHEY and SVGEGT. The length of the CDR3 is 16 residues. CDR3 nucleotide sequence: TGTGCCAGCAGGGATATGACTAGCGGGATCCGCAACGAGCAGTACTTC. Translating it yields CASRDMTSGIRNEQYF.

This clonotype was found many times. The chain joins TRBV6-6 to TRBJ2-5; 7 positions agree with TRBD1. Germline V gives CDR1 MNHNY, CDR2 SVGAGI (reference sequence). The trim removed 5 bases at V and 2 bases at J, leaving 14 bases unmatched. The CDR3 covers 17 residues. The CDR3 coding sequence is TGTGCCAGCAGTCACCAAGGGGGCACCTATGCTCAAGAGACCCAGTACTTC. Its protein product is CASSHQGGTYAQETQYF.

In this sample, this clonotype turned up many times. This sequence joins TRBV12-5 and TRBJ1-4; D perhaps matches TRBD1 (6 bases). CDR1 and CDR2 from the germline V gene are LGHNT and FRNRAP. The CDR3 loop spans 16 amino acids. V lost 5 bases and J lost 8, with 21 bases in between. As DNA, the CDR3 is TGTGCTAGTGGTCCACACGTACAGGGTCTTAACGAAAAACTGTTTTTT. Its translation: CASGPHVQGLNEKLFF.

This clonotype occurred a few times. The chain recombines TRBV2 with TRBJ2-1; the D gene is possibly TRBD1 (6 bases). Germline V gene lookup returns CDR1 SNHLY and CDR2 FYNNEI. Trimming pared 1 base from V and 8 bases from J, leaving 12 bases between. CDR3 length equals 14 residues. CDR3 sequence: CASSEDRVWDEQFF. The DNA of the CDR3 is TGTGCCAGCAGTGAAGACAGGGTGTGGGATGAGCAGTTCTTC.

This clonotype was seen ten or more times. The rearrangement links TRBV29-1 to TRBJ1-2; no clear D. Trimming removed 6 bases from V and 8 bases from J, with 22 bases in between. Looked up from germline, CDR1 is SQVTM and CDR2 is ANQGSEA. The CDR3 consists of 14 residues. CDR3 DNA sequence: TGCAGCGTCGTTCCTGATCGGCCAACCTCCGGCTACACCTTC. This translates into CSVVPDRPTSGYTF.

This clonotype was counted at least ten times. The chain links TRBV5-4 to TRBJ2-7, with D tentatively TRBD2 (5 bases). Trimming removed 0 bases from V and 0 bases from J, with 10 bases in between. In germline, CDR1 is SGHNT, CDR2 YYREEE (reference sequence). This CDR3 contains 15 residues. CDR3 in DNA: TGTGCCAGCAGCTTGGCGGAGGAAGGCTCCTACGAGCAGTACTTC. Translation gives CASSLAEEGSYEQYF.

This clonotype was found a few times. The chain is built from TRBV5-1 and TRBJ2-3; D gene ambiguous. The germline V gene encodes CDR1 SGHRS and CDR2 YFSETQ. V shed 7 bases and J shed 4 bases, with 10 bases lying between them. The CDR3 has 12 amino acids. The CDR3 coding sequence is TGCGCCAGCTCCTTCTTTCCAGATACGCAGTATTTT. Translated: CASSFFPDTQYF.

This clonotype was picked up many times. V is TRBV6-1 and J is TRBJ1-2; tentatively, D is TRBD1 (5 bases). CDR1 and CDR2 (germline): MNHNS, SASEGT. The length of the CDR3 is 17 residues. Trimming stripped 2 bases from V and 2 bases from J, with 18 bases between. As DNA, the CDR3 is TGTGCCAGCAGTGAAAATTTGGTGGGCAGGGTCAACTATGGCTACACCTTC. Residues: CASSENLVGRVNYGYTF.

The rearrangement joins TRBV30 to TRBJ2-2; D not resolved. Trimming took 6 bases from V and 0 from J, leaving 11 bases between them. Looked up from germline, CDR1 is GTSNPN and CDR2 is SVGIG (reference sequence). The CDR3 runs to 14 residues. The DNA of the CDR3 is TGTGCCTGCATAGAATTCCCGAACACCGGGGAGCTGTTTTTT. It is translated as CACIEFPNTGELFF.

This clonotype has just a few counts. The chain has TRBV29-1 and TRBJ1-1; D remains unclear. The CDR3 has 13 residues. Germline loops: CDR1 SQVTM, CDR2 ANQGSEA. Trimming removed 4 bases at V and 0 bases at J, with 9 bases between. CDR3 coding DNA: TGCAGCGTTGTCGGCAGACTGAACACTGAAGCTTTCTTT. Translation: CSVVGRLNTEAFF.